These T cell receptor beta chains were read from a single sample in a study of beta chain features in type 1 diabetes. Clones were read by immunoSEQ multiplex PCR, and TCRdb kept only the in-frame ones, dropping some. The table shows about 220,000 clones, with around 9.9% occurring only once. Sequences were obtained from central memory CD4+ T cells from blood. The receptors originated from a man between 18 and 29 years old in good health. CDR3s include the opening cysteine and the closing phenylalanine or tryptophan.

CDR3,V,J
CSVAAGGGPDQPQHF,TRBV29-1,TRBJ1-5
CASSDKWTRGETDTQYF,TRBV5-1,TRBJ2-3
CASSFGPGIPGELFF,TRBV7-8,TRBJ2-2
CASSPNLAGSGETQYF,TRBV18,TRBJ2-5
CASSFQGAYGYTF,TRBV7-9,TRBJ1-2
CASSPQGSGTEAFF,TRBV18,TRBJ1-1
CASSPGSLETQYF,TRBV11-1,TRBJ2-5
CASSPLLGANTEAFF,TRBV6-6,TRBJ1-1
CASRRQGIDYNEQFF,TRBV6-1,TRBJ2-1
CASSQNIGRDGTETQYF,TRBV4-2,TRBJ2-5
CASSQGTYSTDTQYF,TRBV5-6,TRBJ2-3
CAWMYRGVYEQYF,TRBV30,TRBJ2-7
CASSSGRYSTDTQYF,TRBV7-8,TRBJ2-3
CSVEDSYRGRYF,TRBV29-1,TRBJ2-3
CASSYTAFQYF,TRBV6-6,TRBJ2-5
CASSPAELAKNIQYF,TRBV28,TRBJ2-4
CAISEWGADEQYF,TRBV10-3,TRBJ2-7
CSVAVGTSYNEQFF,TRBV29-1,TRBJ2-1
CASGEGQNLETQYF,TRBV12-5,TRBJ2-5
CASSHDPMGGNEQFF,TRBV9,TRBJ2-1